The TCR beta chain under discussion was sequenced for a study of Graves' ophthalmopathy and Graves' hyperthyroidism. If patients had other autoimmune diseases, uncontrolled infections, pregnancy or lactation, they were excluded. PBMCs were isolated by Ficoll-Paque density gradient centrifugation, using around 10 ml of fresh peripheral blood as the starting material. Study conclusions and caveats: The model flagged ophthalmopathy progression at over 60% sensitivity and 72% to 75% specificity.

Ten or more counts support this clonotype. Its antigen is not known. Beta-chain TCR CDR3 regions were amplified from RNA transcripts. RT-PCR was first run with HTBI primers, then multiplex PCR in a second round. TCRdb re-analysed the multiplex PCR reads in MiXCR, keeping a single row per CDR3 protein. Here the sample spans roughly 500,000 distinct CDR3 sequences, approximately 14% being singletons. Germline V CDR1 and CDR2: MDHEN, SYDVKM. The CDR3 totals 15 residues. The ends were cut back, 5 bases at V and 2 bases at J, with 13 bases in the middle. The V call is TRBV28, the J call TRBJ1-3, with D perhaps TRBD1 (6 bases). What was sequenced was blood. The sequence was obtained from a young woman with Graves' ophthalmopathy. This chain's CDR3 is CASSPGGAPGNTIYF. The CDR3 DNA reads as TGTGCCAGCAGTCCGGGGGGGGCCCCTGGAAACACCATATATTTT.